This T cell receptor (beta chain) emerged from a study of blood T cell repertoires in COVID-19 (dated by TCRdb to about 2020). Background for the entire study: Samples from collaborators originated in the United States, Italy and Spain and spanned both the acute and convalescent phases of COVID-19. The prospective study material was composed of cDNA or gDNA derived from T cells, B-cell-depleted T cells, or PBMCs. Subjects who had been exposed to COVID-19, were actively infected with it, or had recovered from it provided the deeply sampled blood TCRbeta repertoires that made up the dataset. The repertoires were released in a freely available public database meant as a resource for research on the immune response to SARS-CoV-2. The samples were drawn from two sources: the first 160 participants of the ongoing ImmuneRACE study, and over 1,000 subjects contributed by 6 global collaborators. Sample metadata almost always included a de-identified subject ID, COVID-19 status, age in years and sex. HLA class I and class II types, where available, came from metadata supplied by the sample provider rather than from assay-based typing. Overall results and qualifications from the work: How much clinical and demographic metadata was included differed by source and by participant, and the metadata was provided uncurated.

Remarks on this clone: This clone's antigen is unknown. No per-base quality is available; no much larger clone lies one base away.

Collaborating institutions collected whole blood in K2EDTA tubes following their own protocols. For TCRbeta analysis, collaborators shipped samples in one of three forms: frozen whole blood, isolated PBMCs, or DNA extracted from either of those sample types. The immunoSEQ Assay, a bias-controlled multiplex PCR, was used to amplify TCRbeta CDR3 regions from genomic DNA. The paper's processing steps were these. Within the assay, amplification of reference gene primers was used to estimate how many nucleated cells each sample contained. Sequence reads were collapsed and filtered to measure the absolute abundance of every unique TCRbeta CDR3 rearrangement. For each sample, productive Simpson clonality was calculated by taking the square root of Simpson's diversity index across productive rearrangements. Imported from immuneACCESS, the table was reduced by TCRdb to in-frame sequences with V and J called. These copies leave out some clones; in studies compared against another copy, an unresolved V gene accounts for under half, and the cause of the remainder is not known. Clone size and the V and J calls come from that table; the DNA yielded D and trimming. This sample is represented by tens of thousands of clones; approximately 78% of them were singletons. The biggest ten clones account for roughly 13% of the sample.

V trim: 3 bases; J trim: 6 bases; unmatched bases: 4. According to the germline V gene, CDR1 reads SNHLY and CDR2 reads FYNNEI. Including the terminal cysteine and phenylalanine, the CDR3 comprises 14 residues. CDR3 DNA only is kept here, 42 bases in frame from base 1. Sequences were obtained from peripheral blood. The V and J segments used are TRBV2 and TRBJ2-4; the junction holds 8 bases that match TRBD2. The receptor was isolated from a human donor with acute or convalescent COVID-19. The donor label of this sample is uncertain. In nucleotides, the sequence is TGTGCCAGCAGTGAGTTGAGCGGGAGAAACATTCAGTACTTC. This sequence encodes CASSELSGRNIQYF.